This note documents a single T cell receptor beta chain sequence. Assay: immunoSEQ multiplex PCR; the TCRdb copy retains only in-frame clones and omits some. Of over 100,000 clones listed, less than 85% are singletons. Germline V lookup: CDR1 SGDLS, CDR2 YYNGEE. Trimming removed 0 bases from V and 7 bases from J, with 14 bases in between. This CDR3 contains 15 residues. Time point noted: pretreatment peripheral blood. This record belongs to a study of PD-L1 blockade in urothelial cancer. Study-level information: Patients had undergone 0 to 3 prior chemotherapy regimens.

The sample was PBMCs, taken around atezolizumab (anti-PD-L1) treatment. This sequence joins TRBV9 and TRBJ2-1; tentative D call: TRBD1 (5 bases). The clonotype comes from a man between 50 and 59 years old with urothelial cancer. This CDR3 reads CASSVGTLAGNEQFF. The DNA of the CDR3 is TGTGCCAGCAGCGTAGGGACATTGGCTGGGAATGAGCAGTTCTTC.